Presented here are 21 T cell receptor beta chains from one specimen sequenced in a study of regulatory T cells in long-lasting Graves disease. Regarding time point: newly diagnosed GD, antithyroid drugs for less than 3 months. With RNA extracted from PBMCs as input, the TCR library was made. TCR beta libraries were built with iRepertoire HTBI primers and Arm-PCR of CDR3 regions. TCRdb fed the multiplex PCR reads into MiXCR, producing one record per CDR3 protein. The sample holds a few hundred thousand distinct CDR3 sequences, approximately 19% seen once. The same data also contributed to another study, on T cells in Graves' hyperthyroidism and ophthalmopathy.

Here the sequenced sample was peripheral blood mononuclear cells (PBMCs), taken at new diagnosis, from a patient treated with antithyroid drugs. All receptors come from a woman aged 25 to 39 with Graves disease.

This clonotype was observed at least ten times. The chain has TRBV24-1 and TRBJ2-3; TRBD1 matches at 8 bases. The V segment lost 4 bases and the J segment 1 base; nucleotides outside the gene matches: 0. The CDR3 covers 14 residues. The germline V gene has CDR1 KGHDR and CDR2 SFDVKD. The CDR3 loop reads CATSETGGTDTQYF. The CDR3 coding sequence is TGTGCCACCAGTGAGACAGGGGGCACAGATACGCAGTATTTT.

This clonotype was found many times. The gene calls are TRBV2 and TRBJ2-5; TRBD1 might be the D (5 bases). The CDR3 contains 14 residues. CDR1 is SNHLY, CDR2 FYNNEI, per germline. Trimming removed 8 bases at V and 1 base at J, with 14 bases between. The CDR3 reads CASEAPTAQETQYF. The CDR3 coding sequence is TGTGCCAGCGAAGCACCGACAGCCCAAGAGACCCAGTACTTC.

This rearrangement joins TRBV4-2 to TRBJ2-7; D is perhaps TRBD1 or TRBD2 (5 bases each). Germline CDR1 reads LGHNA; CDR2 reads YNFKEQ. The CDR3 extends over 16 amino acids. Trimming cost V 1 base and J 3 bases, with 16 bases left between them. The CDR3 loop reads CASSQGGIEGLYEQYF. CDR3 in DNA: TGTGCCAGCAGCCAAGGAGGGATCGAGGGGCTCTACGAGCAGTACTTC.

This clonotype was detected ten times or more. The chain is built from TRBV5-5 and TRBJ2-6, with a possible D match to TRBD2 (6 bases). Trimming left V 4 bases short and J 2 bases short, with 16 bases between. The germline CDR1 and CDR2 sequences are SGHKS and YYEKEE (reference sequence). The CDR3 is made up of 17 amino acids. The DNA of the CDR3 is TGTGCCAGCAGCCTGGAGGCGGGGAATGCTGGGGCCAACGTCCTGACTTTC. Its protein product is CASSLEAGNAGANVLTF.

This clonotype was detected many times. V is TRBV24-1 and J is TRBJ2-1, with 10 bases fitting TRBD2. This CDR3 spans 14 amino acids. Germline V gene data show CDR1 as KGHDR and CDR2 as SFDVKD. V was pared by 10 bases and J by 8 bases, with 10 bases of the junction left unmatched. In DNA, the CDR3 is TGTGCCACTAGCGGGAGGAATCTCTTAGATGAGCAGTTCTTC. Translation: CATSGRNLLDEQFF.

This clonotype was detected many times. The chain joins TRBV9 to TRBJ1-4; D is unclear. This CDR3 contains 13 residues. The germline V gene encodes CDR1 SGDLS and CDR2 YYNGEE. Trimming took 0 bases from V and 4 from J, leaving 4 bases between them. CDR3 residues: CASSVEVNEKLFF. In nucleotides, the CDR3 is TGTGCCAGCAGCGTAGAGGTTAATGAAAAACTGTTTTTT.

This clonotype was observed many times. This rearrangement joins TRBV7-2 to TRBJ2-6; the D gene is possibly TRBD1 (6 bases). V lost 2 bases and J lost 2, with 7 bases in between. The V gene's germline CDR1 is SGHTA and CDR2 FQGNSA. The CDR3 is made up of 15 amino acids. In nucleotides, the CDR3 is TGTGCCAGCAGCTTAACAGGGACTGGGGCCAACGTCCTGACTTTC. This codes for CASSLTGTGANVLTF.

This clonotype was seen many times. V gene TRBV18 combines with J gene TRBJ1-6; 9 bases fit TRBD1. V gave up 6 bases and J gave up 6 bases; unmatched junction bases: 6. Germline V gene sequence: CDR1 KGHSH, CDR2 LQKENI. CDR3 size: 15 residues. The CDR3 loop reads CASSAGTGLNSPLHF. DNA for the CDR3: TGTGCCAGCTCGGCCGGGACAGGGCTTAATTCACCCCTCCACTTT.

There are many counts of this clonotype. The chain links TRBV27 to TRBJ2-7; D might be TRBD2 (7 bases). With 6 bases removed from V and 0 bases from J, the gap between germline ends came to 18 bases. The CDR3 loop spans 16 amino acids. Per germline, CDR1 MNHEY and CDR2 SMNVEV (reference sequence). The CDR3 DNA reads as TGTGCCAGCAGCCCCCTGGGGGGGCCAAGCTCCTACGAGCAGTACTTC. It translates to CASSPLGGPSSYEQYF.

The V gene is TRBV19, the J gene TRBJ1-5; 10 nucleotides match TRBD1. Unmatched junction bases numbered 10, after V lost 4 bases and J lost 1 base. CDR1 and CDR2 (germline): LNHDA, SQIVND (reference sequence). CDR3 size: 18 residues. CDR3: CASSTPGQGRGSNQPQHF. The CDR3 DNA is TGTGCCAGTAGTACGCCGGGACAGGGGAGGGGGAGCAATCAGCCCCAGCATTTT.

This clonotype has more than one count but fewer than ten. A much larger clone sits a single nucleotide away, making a read error possible. The chain couples TRBV24-1 to TRBJ2-5, with D unclear. The CDR3 sequence is 13 residues long. Per the germline V gene, CDR1 is KGHDR and CDR2 is SFDVKD. In DNA, the CDR3 is TGTGCCACCAGTGACCCCTCCGAAGAGGCCCAGTACTTC. Amino acids: CATSDPSEEAQYF.

This clonotype was recorded many times. The gene calls are TRBV28 and TRBJ2-7; either TRBD1 or TRBD2 may supply D (5 bases each). CDR1 and CDR2 (germline): MDHEN, SYDVKM. This CDR3 comprises 14 residues. Trimming removed 2 bases from V and 2 bases from J, with 10 bases in between. The CDR3: CASSLEGNPYEQYF. Here the CDR3 DNA reads TGTGCCAGCAGTTTAGAGGGGAATCCCTACGAGCAGTACTTC. Using reference TRBV28 and TRBJ2-7 for the parts outside the CDR3, the full variable domain is DVKVTQSSRYLVKRTGEKVFLECVQDMDHENMFWYRQDPGLGLRLIYFSYDVKMKEKGDIPEGYSVSREKKERFSLILESASTNQTSMYLCASSLEGNPYEQYFGPGTRLTVT.

This clonotype appeared a few times. The chain combines TRBV9 with TRBJ2-1; 13 bases fit TRBD2. The ends lost 0 bases at V and 9 bases at J; junction bases unmatched: 0. Germline CDR1 and CDR2: SGDLS and YYNGEE. The CDR3 consists of 14 residues. CDR3 coding DNA: TGTGCCAGCAGCGTAGGGACTAGCGGGGGTGAGCAGTTCTTC. Amino acids: CASSVGTSGGEQFF.

This clonotype was counted at least ten times. This chain uses TRBV5-1 with TRBJ2-1; 11 bases fit TRBD2. The CDR3 sequence is 13 residues long. The J segment lost 8 bases and the V segment lost 6 bases, leaving 4 bases of the junction unmatched. Germline-derived CDR1 and CDR2 are SGHRS and YFSETQ. CDR3 sequence reads: CASKTSGTDEQFF. CDR3 in DNA: TGCGCCAGCAAGACTAGCGGGACGGATGAGCAGTTCTTC.

Note on this clonotype: One base separates it from a far larger clone, so it is likely a read error. The rearrangement joins TRBV12-3 or TRBV12-4 to TRBJ2-5, with TRBD2 matching 10 bases. The CDR3 is 13 residues long. CDR3 sequence reads: CASSRAGGETQHF. CDR3 nucleotides: TGTGCCAGTTCAAGAGCGGGAGGGGAGACCCAGCACTTC.

Points on this clonotype: With a much larger clone just one base away, this may be a read error. This chain connects TRBV6-5 to TRBJ1-5, with D possibly TRBD1 on 5 matching bases. The CDR3 is made up of 14 amino acids. Germline V gene data show CDR1 as MNHEY and CDR2 as SVGAGI. CDR3 in DNA: TGTGCCAGCGTTAAACTGGGGGGAAATCGGCCCCAGCATTTT. Translation gives CASVKLGGNRPQHF.

As for this clonotype: This may come from a read error, since a much larger clone is one base off. Written as DNA, the CDR3 is TGTGTCATCAGGGGGGACCCTTCGAATGAGCAGTTCTTC. It specifies CVIRGDPSNEQFF. The rearrangement links TRBV10-3 to TRBJ2-1, with D maybe TRBD1 (7 bases). Germline V CDR1 and CDR2: ENHRY, SYGVKD. The CDR3 consists of 13 residues.

This clonotype was seen many times. The chain combines TRBV30 with TRBJ1-2; D unresolved. Trimming took 8 bases from V and 5 from J, leaving 12 bases between them. The length of the CDR3 is 11 residues. In germline, CDR1 is GTSNPN, CDR2 SVGIG (reference sequence). Here the CDR3 reads CARVDGYGYTF. The DNA of the CDR3 is TGTGCCCGGGTCGACGGGTATGGCTACACCTTC. Full variable domain (missing parts from reference TRBV30 and TRBJ1-2): SQTIHQWPATLVQPVGSPLSLECTVEGTSNPNLYWYRQAAGRGLQLLFYSVGIGQISSEVPQNLSASRPQDRQFILSSKKLLLSDSGFYLCARVDGYGYTFGSGTRLTVV.

The chain couples TRBV4-1 to TRBJ2-3; 8 bases align to TRBD1. CDR1 and CDR2 (germline): MGHRA, YSYEKL. The CDR3 loop spans 16 amino acids. The junction had 6 bases not matched to a gene; V was cut back by 4 bases and J by 0 bases. The CDR3 DNA sequence: TGCGCCAGCAGCCTTACGGGACAGGCGAGCACAGATACGCAGTATTTT. Protein product: CASSLTGQASTDTQYF.

This clonotype was seen at least ten times. CDR3 amino acids: CATMDSWNTEAFF. The CDR3 nucleotides are TGTGCCACCATGGACAGCTGGAACACTGAAGCTTTCTTT. V gene TRBV24-1 combines with J gene TRBJ1-1, with a possible D match to TRBD1 (6 bases). This CDR3 is built from 13 residues. V was trimmed by 8 bases and J by 1 base, leaving 10 bases between them. Germline V lookup: CDR1 KGHDR, CDR2 SFDVKD.

In this sample, this clonotype turned up many times. The chain recombines TRBV27 with TRBJ2-5; D not certain. V lost 6 bases, J lost 3 bases, and 20 bases lay in between. This CDR3 region has 16 residues. Germline V gives CDR1 MNHEY, CDR2 SMNVEV (reference sequence). CDR3 DNA: TGTGCCAGCAGCCGACCGCCGGGTAAAGGTGAAGAGACCCAGTACTTC. It specifies CASSRPPGKGEETQYF.